This entry features one T cell receptor (beta chain) sequence. The table lists this clonotype with many counts. Its antigen is currently not known. Base qualities are not recorded, but no much larger clone differs from it by a single base. Trimming at the junction amounts to 4 bases on V and 6 bases on J, and the germline ends lie 13 bases apart. The germline V gene sets CDR1 to SQVTM and CDR2 to ANQGSEA. Counted from cysteine to phenylalanine, this CDR3 has 12 amino acids. Of all the DNA, just the CDR3 is kept, 36 bases in frame from base 1. Synovial fluid samples were paired with blood samples taken from the same ankylosing spondylitis patients. TCRdb names Illumina HiSeq 2500 as the instrument used. TCR beta libraries were prepared by quantitative 5'-RACE with molecular barcodes. As for the original processing: Disease-linked TCR variants were identified with a new computational method built on a probabilistic model of VDJ rearrangement. The public reads were run again by TCRdb, first through fastp at Q25 and then through MiXCR, and only productive beta chains were kept. When rows share a CDR3 protein, they turn into one entry using the most common DNA and genes. For this entry, the V and J calls and clone size follow TCRdb and not the study's own pipeline. This sample is represented by 120,000 to 150,000 distinct CDR3 sequences; approximately 9.2% of them were singletons. The leading ten clones occupy approximately 7% of the sample.

The sample originates from a study of CD8 T cells in ankylosing spondylitis (dated by TCRdb to the late 2010s). Notes on the research overall: The study set out to find disease-linked TCR variants by profiling T cell receptor beta repertoires in ankylosing spondylitis patients and healthy donors. In total, the full study cohort was made up of roughly 110 healthy donors and 25 to 30 ankylosing spondylitis patients. Peripheral blood samples were taken, and synovial fluid was additionally collected from ankylosing spondylitis patients.

Beyond this particular receptor, the publication reports: Some of the motif variants had been reported before in the synovial fluid and blood of reactive arthritis patients, a finding that suggests common disease-initiation mechanisms. Significant enrichment of the disease-linked clones was reported in matched synovial fluid samples from ankylosing spondylitis patients. A CD8+ phenotype was shown by the disease-linked clones, which were found at relatively low frequencies in peripheral blood. A TCR beta motif made up of eight highly homologous amino acid variants appeared to be characteristic of blood from ankylosing spondylitis patients.

The V and J segments used are TRBV29-1 and TRBJ2-7; the D gene could be TRBD1 or TRBD2, each one agreeing over 5 bases. This clonotype originated in a male donor with ankylosing spondylitis. The sequencing input was synovial fluid, either unsorted or a sorted T cell fraction (not recorded which). The sequenced DNA is TGCAGCGTTGTTCGGACAAGCGGCGAGCAGTACTTC. It specifies CSVVRTSGEQYF.